The 6 T cell receptor beta chains below all came from one sample that was sequenced in a study of beta chain features in type 1 diabetes. What was sequenced were expressed TCRB transcripts, since all of the isolated RNA had been reverse transcribed. Sequencing was performed with immunoSEQ multiplex PCR; in TCRdb, only in-frame clones are kept and a portion is missing. In the table there are 450,000 or so clones, approximately 10% of which are singletons. Material for sequencing was naive CD4+ T cells from blood. The receptors were gathered from a woman younger than 35 in good health.

This rearrangement joins TRBV2 to TRBJ1-1; the D gene is possibly TRBD1 (6 bases). Germline V gene sequence: CDR1 SNHLY, CDR2 FYNNEI. The CDR3 is 13 amino acids. V gave up 6 bases and J gave up 1 base, with 9 bases separating them. In DNA, the CDR3 is TGTGCCAGCAGGTCACAGGGGAACACTGAAGCTTTCTTT. Its protein product is CASRSQGNTEAFF.

V gene TRBV15 combines with J gene TRBJ2-1, with D maybe TRBD2 (5 bases). The CDR3 extends over 12 amino acids. V lost 2 bases to trimming and J lost 7 bases, with 6 bases between them. Germline V gene data show CDR1 as LNHNV and CDR2 as YYDKDF (reference sequence). DNA for the CDR3: TGTGCCACCAGCAGACAGCGGAATGAGCAGTTCTTC. Amino acids: CATSRQRNEQFF.

The chain carries TRBV30 and TRBJ2-2; weak D call: TRBD2 (6 bases). CDR3 length: 14 amino acids. In germline, CDR1 is GTSNPN, CDR2 SVGIG (reference sequence). V lost 5 bases and J lost 4, with 14 bases in between. The CDR3 reads CAWVGLGGTGELFF. In DNA, the CDR3 is TGTGCCTGGGTGGGACTTGGAGGCACCGGGGAGCTGTTTTTT.

This clone was picked up one time. V usage is TRBV28 and J usage is TRBJ2-3; possibly TRBD1 for D (6 bases). Germline V gives CDR1 MDHEN, CDR2 SYDVKM. This CDR3 spans 14 amino acids. Trimming removed 6 bases at V and 5 bases at J, with 15 bases between. Written as DNA, the CDR3 is TGTGCCAGCAGACGACAGGATGTCGGAGATACGCAGTATTTT. Translating gives CASRRQDVGDTQYF.

This clone was picked up a small number of times. This sequence joins TRBV18 and TRBJ2-3, with D possibly TRBD2 on 5 matching bases. V was cut by 1 base and J by 1 base, with 9 bases left in between. Per germline, CDR1 KGHSH and CDR2 LQKENI. The CDR3 is made up of 15 amino acids. This CDR3 reads CASSPRLSGTDTQYF. The CDR3 DNA follows: TGTGCCAGCTCACCACGACTATCAGGCACAGATACGCAGTATTTT.

This clone was detected only a few times. This chain joins TRBV7-9 and TRBJ1-6; TRBD1 agrees at 7 bases. The CDR3 sequence is 15 residues long. The trim removed 6 bases at V and 2 bases at J, leaving 4 bases unmatched. Germline CDR1 SEHNR, CDR2 FQNEAQ (reference sequence). The CDR3 sequence: CASRLTGTYNSPLHF. Written as DNA, the CDR3 is TGTGCCAGCAGGTTGACAGGGACCTATAATTCACCCCTCCACTTT.